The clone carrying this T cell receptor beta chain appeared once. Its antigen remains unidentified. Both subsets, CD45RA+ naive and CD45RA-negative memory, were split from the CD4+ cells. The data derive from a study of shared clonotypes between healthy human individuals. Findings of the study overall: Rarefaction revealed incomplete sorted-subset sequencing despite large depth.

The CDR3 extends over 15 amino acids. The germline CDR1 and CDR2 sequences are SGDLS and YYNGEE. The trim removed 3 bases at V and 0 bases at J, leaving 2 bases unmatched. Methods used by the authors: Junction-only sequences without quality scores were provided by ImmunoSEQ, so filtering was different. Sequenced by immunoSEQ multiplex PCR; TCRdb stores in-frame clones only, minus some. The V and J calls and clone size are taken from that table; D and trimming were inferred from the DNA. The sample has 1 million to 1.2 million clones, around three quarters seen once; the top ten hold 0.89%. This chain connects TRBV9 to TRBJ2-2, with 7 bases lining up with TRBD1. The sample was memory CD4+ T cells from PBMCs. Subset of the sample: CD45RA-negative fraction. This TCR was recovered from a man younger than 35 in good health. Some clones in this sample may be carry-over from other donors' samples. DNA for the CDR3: TGTGCCAGCAGCGGGGGACAGCCGAACACCGGGGAGCTGTTTTTT. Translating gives CASSGGQPNTGELFF.